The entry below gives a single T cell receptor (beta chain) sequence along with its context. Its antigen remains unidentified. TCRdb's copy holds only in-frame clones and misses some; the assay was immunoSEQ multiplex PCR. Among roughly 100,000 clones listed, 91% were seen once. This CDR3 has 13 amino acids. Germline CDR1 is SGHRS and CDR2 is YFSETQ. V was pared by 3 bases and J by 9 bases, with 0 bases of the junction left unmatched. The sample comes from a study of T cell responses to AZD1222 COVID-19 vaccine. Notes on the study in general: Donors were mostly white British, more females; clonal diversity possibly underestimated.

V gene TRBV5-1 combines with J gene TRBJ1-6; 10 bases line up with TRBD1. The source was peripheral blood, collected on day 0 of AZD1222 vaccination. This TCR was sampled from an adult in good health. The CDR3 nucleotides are TGCGCCAGCAGCTGGGACAGGGGTTCACCCCTCCACTTT. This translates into CASSWDRGSPLHF.